This T cell receptor (beta chain) was sequenced in a study of T-cell memory formation after mild COVID-19. Study results and caveats: Proof of SARS-CoV-2 specificity was absent for the second-wave clones that crested on day 37. Contracting clones localized mainly to CM and EM when CD4+ and mainly to EMRA when CD8+.

A single record per CDR3 protein comes from TCRdb applying MiXCR to the 5' RACE reads. The sample has around 430,000 distinct CDR3 sequences; 16% are singletons. Germline V gene data show CDR1 as LGHNA and CDR2 as YNFKEQ. Trimming cost V 3 bases and J 4 bases, with 15 bases left between them. The CDR3 consists of 15 residues. Worth noting for this clonotype: Antigen: not known.

The receptor comes from a man younger than 30 who had mild COVID-19 (a few samples of this study predate the infection). Cell type and time point are not known. The chain links TRBV4-2 to TRBJ1-2; D may be TRBD1 (5 bases). The material sequenced was PBMCs or a T cell subset sorted from them (not recorded which). CDR3 in amino acids: CASSHDRDGTYGYTF. DNA of the CDR3: TGTGCCAGCAGCCACGACCGGGACGGTACCTATGGCTACACCTTC.